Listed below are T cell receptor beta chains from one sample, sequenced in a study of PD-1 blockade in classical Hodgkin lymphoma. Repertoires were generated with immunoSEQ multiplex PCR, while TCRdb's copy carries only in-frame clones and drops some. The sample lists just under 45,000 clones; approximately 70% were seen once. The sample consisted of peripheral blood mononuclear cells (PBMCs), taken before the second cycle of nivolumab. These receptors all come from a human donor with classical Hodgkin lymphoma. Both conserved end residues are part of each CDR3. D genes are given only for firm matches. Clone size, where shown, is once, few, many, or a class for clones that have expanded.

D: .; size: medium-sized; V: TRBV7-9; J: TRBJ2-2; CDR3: CAGRKRTVNTGELFF; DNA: TGTGCCGGACGAAAACGAACGGTTAACACCGGGGAGCTGTTTTTT
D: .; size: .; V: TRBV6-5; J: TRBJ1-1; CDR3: CASEFSTEAFF; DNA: TGTGCCAGCGAATTTAGTACTGAAGCTTTCTTT
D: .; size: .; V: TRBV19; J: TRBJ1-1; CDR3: CASSIRGGTEAFF; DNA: TGTGCCAGTAGTATTCGAGGGGGGACTGAAGCTTTCTTT
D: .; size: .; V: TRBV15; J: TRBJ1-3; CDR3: CATSSGPGNTIYF; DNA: TGTGCCACCAGTTCAGGGCCTGGAAACACCATATATTTT
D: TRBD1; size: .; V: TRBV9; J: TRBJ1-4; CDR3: CASSFGGQTYEKLFF; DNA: TGTGCCAGCAGCTTTGGGGGACAGACCTATGAAAAACTGTTTTTT
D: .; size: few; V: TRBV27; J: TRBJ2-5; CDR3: CASSLSARGDETQYF; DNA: TGTGCCAGCAGTTTATCCGCCAGGGGGGATGAGACCCAGTACTTC
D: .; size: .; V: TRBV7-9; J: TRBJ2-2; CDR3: CASSPYLADHTGELFF; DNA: TGTGCCAGCAGCCCCTATCTGGCCGACCACACCGGGGAGCTGTTTTTT
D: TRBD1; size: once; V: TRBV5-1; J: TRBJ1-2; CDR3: CASSPTGGGDGYTF; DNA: TGCGCCAGCAGCCCGACAGGGGGCGGGGATGGCTACACCTTC
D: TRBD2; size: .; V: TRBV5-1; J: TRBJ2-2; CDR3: CASSWEGGNTGELFF; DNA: TGTGCCAGCAGCTGGGAGGGCGGGAACACCGGGGAGCTGTTTTTT
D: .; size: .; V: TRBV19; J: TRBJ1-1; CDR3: CASSLLGDTEAFF; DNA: TGTGCCAGTAGTCTACTAGGGGACACTGAAGCTTTCTTT
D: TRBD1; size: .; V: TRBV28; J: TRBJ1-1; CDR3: CASSRKKVTGGEAFF; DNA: TGTGCCAGCAGTCGAAAAAAAGTAACAGGGGGAGAAGCTTTCTTT
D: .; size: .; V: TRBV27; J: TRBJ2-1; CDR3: CASSSGLFYNEQFF; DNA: TGTGCCAGCAGTTCGGGGCTCTTCTACAATGAGCAGTTCTTC
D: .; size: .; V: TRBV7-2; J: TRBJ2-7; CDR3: CASSPGLLALEQYF; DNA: TGTGCCAGCAGCCCCGGACTTCTTGCCCTCGAGCAGTACTTC
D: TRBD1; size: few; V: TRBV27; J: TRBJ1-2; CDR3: CASRPDRADYGYTF; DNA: TGTGCCAGCAGACCAGACAGGGCAGACTATGGCTACACCTTC
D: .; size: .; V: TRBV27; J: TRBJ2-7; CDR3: CASSSMGGPITYEQYF; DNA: TGTGCCAGCAGTTCCATGGGGGGCCCCATTACTTACGAGCAGTACTTC
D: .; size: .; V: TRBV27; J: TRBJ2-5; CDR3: CASSPITGQTQYF; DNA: TGTGCCAGCAGCCCAATAACAGGGCAGACCCAGTACTTC
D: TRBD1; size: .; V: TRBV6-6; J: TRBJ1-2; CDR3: CASVGTERNYGYTF; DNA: TGTGCCAGCGTGGGGACAGAGAGGAATTATGGCTACACCTTC
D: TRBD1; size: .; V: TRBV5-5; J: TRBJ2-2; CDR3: CASSLGPERTGKTGELFF; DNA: TGTGCCAGCAGCTTGGGCCCGGAAAGGACAGGGAAAACCGGGGAGCTGTTTTTT
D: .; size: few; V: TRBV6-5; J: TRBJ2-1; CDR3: CASSYGGGGGNEQFF; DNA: TGTGCCAGCAGTTACGGGGGGGGAGGGGGCAATGAGCAGTTCTTC
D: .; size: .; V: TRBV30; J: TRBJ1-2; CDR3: CAWRGDGERYGYTF; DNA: TGTGCCTGGAGGGGGGACGGGGAGCGCTATGGCTACACCTTC
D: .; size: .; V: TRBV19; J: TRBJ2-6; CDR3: CASSIGYSGANVLTF; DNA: TGTGCCAGTAGTATAGGGTACTCTGGGGCCAACGTCCTGACTTTC
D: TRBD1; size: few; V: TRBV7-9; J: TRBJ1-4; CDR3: CASSLGGQGDGEKLFF; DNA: TGTGCCAGCAGCTTGGGCGGACAGGGTGACGGGGAAAAACTGTTTTTT
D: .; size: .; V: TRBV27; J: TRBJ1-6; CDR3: CASSLSDSSYNSPLHF; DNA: TGTGCCAGCAGTTTAAGCGACAGCTCCTATAATTCACCCCTCCACTTT
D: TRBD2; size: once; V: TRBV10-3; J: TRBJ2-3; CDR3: CAIRSTSGADTQYF; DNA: TGTGCCATCCGGTCGACTAGCGGCGCAGATACGCAGTATTTT
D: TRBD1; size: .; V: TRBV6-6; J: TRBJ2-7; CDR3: CASAGTAYEQYF; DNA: TGTGCCAGCGCCGGGACAGCCTACGAGCAGTACTTC
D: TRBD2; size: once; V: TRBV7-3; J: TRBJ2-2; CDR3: CASSLAGLHTGELFF; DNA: TGTGCCAGCAGCTTAGCGGGACTACACACCGGGGAGCTGTTTTTT
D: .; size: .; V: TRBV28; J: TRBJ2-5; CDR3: CASSPWETQYF; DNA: TGTGCCAGCAGCCCTTGGGAGACCCAGTACTTC
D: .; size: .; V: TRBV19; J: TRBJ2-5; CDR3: CASSRDRTQETQYF; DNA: TGTGCCAGTAGTAGGGACCGGACACAGGAGACCCAGTACTTC
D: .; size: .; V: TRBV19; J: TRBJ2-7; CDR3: CASSPSWGTYEQYF; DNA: TGTGCCAGTAGTCCTTCCTGGGGCACCTACGAGCAGTACTTC
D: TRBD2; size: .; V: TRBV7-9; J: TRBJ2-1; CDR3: CASSSPWGGPNDHEQFF; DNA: TGTGCCAGCAGCTCTCCCTGGGGGGGACCAAACGACCATGAGCAGTTCTTC
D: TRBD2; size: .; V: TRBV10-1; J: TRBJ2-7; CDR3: CASRPGTSGGPSYEQYF; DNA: TGCGCCAGCAGGCCTGGGACTAGCGGGGGGCCGTCCTACGAGCAGTACTTC
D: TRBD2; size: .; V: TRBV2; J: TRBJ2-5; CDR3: CASTPGLAGPRWETQYF; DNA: TGTGCCAGCACTCCGGGACTAGCGGGACCGCGCTGGGAGACCCAGTACTTC
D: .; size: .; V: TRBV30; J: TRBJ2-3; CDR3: CAWVTDTQYF; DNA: TGTGCCTGGGTAACAGATACGCAGTATTTT
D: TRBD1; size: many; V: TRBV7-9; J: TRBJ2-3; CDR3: CASSSTQGAGTDTQYF; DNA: TGTGCCAGCAGCTCGACCCAGGGGGCGGGAACAGATACGCAGTATTTT
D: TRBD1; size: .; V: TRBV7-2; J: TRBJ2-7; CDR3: CASSLDRGGYEQYF; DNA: TGTGCCAGCAGCCTGGACAGGGGAGGGTACGAGCAGTACTTC
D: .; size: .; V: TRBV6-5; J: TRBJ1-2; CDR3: CASSYTPQGNYGYTF; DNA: TGTGCCAGCAGCTATACCCCCCAGGGGAACTATGGCTACACCTTC
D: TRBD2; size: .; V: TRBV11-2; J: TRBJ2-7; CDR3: CASSLEPSGVYEQYF; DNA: TGTGCCAGCAGCTTAGAGCCTAGCGGGGTATACGAGCAGTACTTC
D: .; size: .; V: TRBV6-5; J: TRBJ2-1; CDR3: CASSTGLSYNEQFF; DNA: TGTGCCAGCAGCACAGGGCTTTCCTACAATGAGCAGTTCTTC
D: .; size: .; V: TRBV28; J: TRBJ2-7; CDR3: CASSPGTGRAYEQYF; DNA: TGTGCCAGCAGTCCCGGGACCGGGCGAGCCTACGAGCAGTACTTC
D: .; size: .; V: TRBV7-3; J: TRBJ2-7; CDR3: CASSFSDGGLPSYEQYF; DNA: TGTGCCAGCAGCTTTTCTGACGGCGGCCTTCCCTCCTACGAGCAGTACTTC
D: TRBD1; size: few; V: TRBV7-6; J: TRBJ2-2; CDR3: CASSSPGTVNTGELFF; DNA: TGTGCCAGCAGTAGCCCCGGGACAGTGAACACCGGGGAGCTGTTTTTT
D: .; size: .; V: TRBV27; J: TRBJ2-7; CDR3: CASSLVYRTEQYF; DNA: TGTGCCAGCAGTTTGGTGTACCGAACCGAGCAGTACTTC
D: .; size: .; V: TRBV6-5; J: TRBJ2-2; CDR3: CASSYASDTGELFF; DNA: TGTGCCAGCAGTTACGCCTCGGACACCGGGGAGCTGTTTTTT
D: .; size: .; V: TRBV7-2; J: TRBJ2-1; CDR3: CASSALIYEQFF; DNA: TGTGCCAGCAGCGCGCTCATCTATGAGCAGTTCTTC
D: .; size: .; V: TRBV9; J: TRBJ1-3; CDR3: CASSPTGSGNTIYF; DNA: TGTGCCAGCAGCCCGACAGGTTCTGGAAACACCATATATTTT
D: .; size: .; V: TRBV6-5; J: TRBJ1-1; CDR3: CASSAGNTEAFF; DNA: TGTGCCAGCTCGGCGGGGAACACTGAAGCTTTCTTT
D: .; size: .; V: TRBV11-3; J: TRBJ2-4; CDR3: CASSRLAGLGQNIQYF; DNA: TGTGCCAGCAGCCGCCTGGCTGGACTTGGCCAAAACATTCAGTACTTC
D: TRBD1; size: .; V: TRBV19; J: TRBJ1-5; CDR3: CASSVRDRVARRNQPQHF; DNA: TGTGCCAGTAGTGTCCGGGACAGGGTAGCTCGGCGCAATCAGCCCCAGCATTTT
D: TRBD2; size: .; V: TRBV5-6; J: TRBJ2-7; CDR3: CASSFRAAGYEQYF; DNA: TGTGCCAGCAGCTTTAGGGCAGCGGGGTACGAGCAGTACTTC
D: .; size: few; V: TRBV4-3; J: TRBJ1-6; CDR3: CASSLATDYNSPLHF; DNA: TGCGCCAGCAGCCTGGCGACAGACTATAATTCACCCCTCCACTTT
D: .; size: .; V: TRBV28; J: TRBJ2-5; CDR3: CASSWGEETQYF; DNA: TGTGCCAGCAGTTGGGGGGAAGAGACCCAGTACTTC
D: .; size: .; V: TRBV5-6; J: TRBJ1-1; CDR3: CASSDGVFGGTEAFF; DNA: TGTGCCAGCAGCGATGGGGTATTCGGGGGCACTGAAGCTTTCTTT
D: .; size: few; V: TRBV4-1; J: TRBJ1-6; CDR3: CASSEGLDDSPLHF; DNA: TGCGCCAGCAGCGAGGGCTTGGACGATTCACCCCTCCACTTT
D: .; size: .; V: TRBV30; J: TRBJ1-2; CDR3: CAWSVTRGYTF; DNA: TGTGCCTGGAGTGTGACCAGGGGCTACACCTTC
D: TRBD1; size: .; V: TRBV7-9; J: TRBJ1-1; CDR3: CASSPKKDRDDTEAFF; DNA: TGTGCCAGCAGCCCAAAAAAGGACAGGGATGACACTGAAGCTTTCTTT
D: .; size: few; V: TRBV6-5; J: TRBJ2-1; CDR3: CASSRSFSYNEQFF; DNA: TGTGCCAGCAGTCGGAGCTTCTCCTACAATGAGCAGTTCTTC
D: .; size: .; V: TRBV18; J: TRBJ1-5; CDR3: CASSGSGGSQPQHF; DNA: TGTGCCAGCTCAGGGTCGGGAGGGAGTCAGCCCCAGCATTTT
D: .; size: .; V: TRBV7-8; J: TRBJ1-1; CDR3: CASSLDARLNTEAFF; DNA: TGTGCCAGCAGCTTAGATGCCAGGTTGAACACTGAAGCTTTCTTT
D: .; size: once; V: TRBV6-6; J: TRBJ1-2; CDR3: CASSAGTYGYTF; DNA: TGTGCCAGCAGTGCCGGGACGTATGGCTACACCTTC